This TCR beta chain appears in the sequencing data of a study of post-analysis software for immune sequencing data. Study-level findings and limits: By F measure, samples from a shared preparation batch strongly co-clustered. The study found significantly lower normalized Chao1 diversity in multiple sclerosis patients than in controls.

Each TCR beta cDNA library carried unique molecular identifiers. TCRdb reprocessed the PCR reads via MiXCR and lists one record per CDR3 protein. The sample contains 350,000 to 450,000 distinct CDR3 sequences, roughly 30% of which appear only once. Comment on this clonotype: Its antigen remains unidentified.

The sequenced sample consisted of blood. This clonotype was sampled from a girl aged 5 to 17 with multiple sclerosis.

The CDR3 reads CASTDRTYGYTF. DNA of the CDR3: TGTGCCAGCACGGACAGGACCTATGGCTACACCTTC. The gene calls are TRBV19 and TRBJ1-2; 7 nucleotides line up with TRBD1. This CDR3 is built from 12 residues. The germline V gene encodes CDR1 LNHDA and CDR2 SQIVND (reference sequence). V was clipped by 9 bases and J by 4 bases; unmatched bases: 5.